This T cell receptor (beta chain) originates from a study of cytomegalovirus exposure and HLA in healthy donors. General study findings and limits: According to the study, around 180 TCR beta chains were cytomegalovirus-associated.

PCR was performed using 60 Vbeta and 13 Jbeta primers. The protocol was immunoSEQ multiplex PCR, while the TCRdb copy is restricted to in-frame clones and leaves out a portion. This table holds 120,000 or so clones, approximately 80% found once. The J segment lost 0 bases and the V segment lost 4 bases, leaving 14 bases of the junction unmatched. Germline CDR1 and CDR2: MDHEN and SYDVKM. This CDR3 is 20 amino acids long. On this clone itself: Antigen unknown.

The chain combines TRBV28 with TRBJ2-1; TRBD2 aligns across 11 bases. Sequenced material: PBMCs. The sequence was obtained from a human donor in good health. DNA for the CDR3: TGTGCCAGCAGTTCGGCGGCTAGCGGGGGGCACCGCGGCTCCTACAATGAGCAGTTCTTC. This codes for CASSSAASGGHRGSYNEQFF.